The clone carrying this T cell receptor (beta chain) was recorded a few times. Its specificity is unknown. Losses at the gene ends were 3 bases for V and 6 bases for J; bases not matched to a gene: 7. This CDR3 is 15 amino acids long. The germline CDR1 and CDR2 sequences are MDHEN and SYDVKM. This sample is drawn from a study of human T cells and chemical hapten exposure. Study summary: Upper inner arm skin measuring roughly 2 cm by roughly 2 cm received 2% DPC for sensitization.

Time point reported: pre-sensitization, week 0. Treatment of the sample: therapeutic diphenylcyclopropenone sensitization with weekly scalp DPC. Individual cDNA molecules had unique molecular identifiers attached to them by the library. Original data processing: 96,000 or so TCRs per sample was the median, with a range of about 20,000 to 700,000. MiXCR, applied by TCRdb to the RACE reads, yields one record per CDR3 protein. These V and J calls are TCRdb output, not the study's own analysis. The sample holds fewer than 200,000 distinct CDR3 sequences, around 30% seen once. Points from the study as a whole: PT1 expanded TCR counts and patch test score were linked, and their correlation was positive.

The sequence came from a woman aged 30 to 39 with alopecia areata. Some clones in this sample may be carry-over from other donors' samples. Sequenced material: whole blood, taken in connection with sensitization to the hapten diphenylcyclopropenone (DPC). The V call is TRBV28, the J call TRBJ2-1; 8 bases are shared with TRBD2. The CDR3 nucleotides are TGTGCCAGCAGTTTGGGGACTAGGCTGGGCAATGAGCAGTTCTTC. Translation gives CASSLGTRLGNEQFF.